A selection of T cell receptor beta chains follows, all from one sample in a study of memory CD4+ T cells and cytomegalovirus serostatus. The method was immunoSEQ multiplex PCR; TCRdb's version includes in-frame clones alone and lacks a portion of them. In the table there are tens of thousands of clones, 70% to 85% of which are singletons. What was sequenced was memory CD4+ T cells from blood. The receptors derive from an adult in good health and CMV-seronegative. Each CDR3 is given with its conserved first and last residue. D genes are given only for firm matches. The listing skips clone size in some rows; elsewhere it reads once, few, many or a size class.

NA	TRBD1	TRBV5-1	TRBJ1-1	TGCGCCAGCAGCTTCGGACAGGGGAACACTGAAGCTTTCTTT	CASSFGQGNTEAFF
NA	NA	TRBV6-5	TRBJ1-2	TGTGCCAGCAGCCGCCTTAGCGAGGGCTACACCTTC	CASSRLSEGYTF
NA	NA	TRBV5-1	TRBJ1-1	TGCGCCAGCAGCTTTGGGCCGGGGAACACTGAAGCTTTCTTT	CASSFGPGNTEAFF
few	NA	TRBV18	TRBJ1-1	TGTGCCAGCTCACCGGTTTTACGGAGAGCGAACACTGAAGCTTTCTTT	CASSPVLRRANTEAFF
NA	NA	TRBV6-5	TRBJ1-2	TGTGCCAGCATGAGGGGGGCGGGAAATAACTATGGCTACACCTTC	CASMRGAGNNYGYTF
NA	TRBD1	TRBV29-1	TRBJ2-3	TGCAGCGTTGAGGGACAGGAGACAGATACGCAGTATTTT	CSVEGQETDTQYF
NA	TRBD1	TRBV4-1	TRBJ1-2	TGCGCCAGCAGCCCAGCGACAGGGAGGGGCTACACCTTC	CASSPATGRGYTF
NA	TRBD1	TRBV28	TRBJ2-7	TGTGCCAGCAGGTCGGGACAGACCTACGAGCAGTACTTC	CASRSGQTYEQYF
NA	TRBD1	TRBV7-3	TRBJ2-1	TGTGCCAGCAGCGAGAAGGGCGGGACAGGGGTCAATGAGCAGTTCTTC	CASSEKGGTGVNEQFF
NA	NA	TRBV6-5	TRBJ2-7	TGTGCCAGCAGTTACTCGACGGACAGTGGAAGTTACTTC	CASSYSTDSGSYF
NA	TRBD1	TRBV4-2	TRBJ1-2	TGTGCCAGCAGCCAAGGCCAGGGGGCTAATAGCTATGGCTACACCTTC	CASSQGQGANSYGYTF
few	NA	TRBV4-1	TRBJ1-2	TGCGCCAGCAGACATCCAATCTATGGCTACACCTTC	CASRHPIYGYTF
NA	TRBD1	TRBV19	TRBJ1-2	TGTGCCAGTAGTATGGGGGACAGGGAATGGATTGGCTACACCTTC	CASSMGDREWIGYTF
NA	NA	TRBV7-8	TRBJ2-7	TGTGCCAGCAGCCCAGAGGGGTTTTGGAGCTCCTACGAGCAGTACTTC	CASSPEGFWSSYEQYF
NA	NA	TRBV28	TRBJ1-2	TGTGCCAGCAGTTACGGAGACAGGAACTATGGCTACACCTTC	CASSYGDRNYGYTF
NA	NA	TRBV6-1	TRBJ1-1	TGTGCCAGCAGCCTACAGGTCCTAGGGACTGAAGCTTTCTTT	CASSLQVLGTEAFF
NA	TRBD1	TRBV7-3	TRBJ1-2	TGTGCCAGCAGCCCGATGGGACAGACCTACTATGGCTACACCTTC	CASSPMGQTYYGYTF
NA	TRBD1	TRBV10-1	TRBJ1-6	TGCGCCAGCAGTGGGAAAATCAGGGGGCGCAGATCACCCCTCCACTTT	CASSGKIRGRRSPLHF
NA	NA	TRBV6-5	TRBJ2-5	TGTGCCAGCAGTTACTATATTGGGACTGGCGGTCAGACCCAGTACTTC	CASSYYIGTGGQTQYF
NA	NA	TRBV6-1	TRBJ2-7	TGTGCCAGCAGTGAACAGGGCTACGAGCAGTACTTC	CASSEQGYEQYF
NA	TRBD1	TRBV19	TRBJ1-2	TGTGCCAGTAGTGGGGACAGAGGATCCTATGGCTACACCTTC	CASSGDRGSYGYTF
NA	TRBD2	TRBV5-1	TRBJ2-1	TGCGCCAGCAGCAGCGGACTAGCGGGATACAATGAGCAGTTCTTC	CASSSGLAGYNEQFF
NA	NA	TRBV7-9	TRBJ2-3	TGTGCCAGCACCTACGCCGGGGCAGGGCGTGAAGATACGCAGTATTTT	CASTYAGAGREDTQYF
NA	NA	TRBV5-1	TRBJ1-6	TGCGCCAGCAGGCCATTGACAGGATTGTCACCCCTCCACTTT	CASRPLTGLSPLHF
NA	NA	TRBV9	TRBJ2-1	TGTGCCAGCAGCGTAGGTTCTAGCGCGGGCACAAATGAGCAGTTCTTC	CASSVGSSAGTNEQFF
NA	NA	TRBV4-3	TRBJ2-1	TGCGCCAGCAGCCAAGATGGGGGTTCGGGGAATGAGCAGTTCTTC	CASSQDGGSGNEQFF
NA	NA	TRBV7-9	TRBJ1-5	TGTGCCAGCAGCTTAGATCTCCAGCCCCAGCATTTT	CASSLDLQPQHF
NA	NA	TRBV7-9	TRBJ1-2	TGTGCCAGCACCATGGGCGTCTCTAGGCGCTACACCTTC	CASTMGVSRRYTF
NA	NA	TRBV5-1	TRBJ2-3	TGCGCCAGCAGCTCGGTAGTGGCAGATACGCAGTATTTT	CASSSVVADTQYF
NA	NA	TRBV2	TRBJ2-1	TGTGCCAGCGCACAGAGGGGCCCTCGAAACAATGAGCAGTTCTTC	CASAQRGPRNNEQFF
NA	TRBD1	TRBV12-5	TRBJ2-2	TGTGCTAGTGGTTTACCCGGACAGGGGTTCGGCACCGGGGAGCTGTTTTTT	CASGLPGQGFGTGELFF
NA	NA	TRBV4-1	TRBJ2-3	TGCGCCAGCAGCCAAGATCAAGCAGTCGGGGGCACAGATACGCAGTATTTT	CASSQDQAVGGTDTQYF
NA	TRBD1	TRBV14	TRBJ2-1	TGTGCCAGCAGCCAGGGGACAGGGGGCAAGAATGAGCAGTTCTTC	CASSQGTGGKNEQFF
NA	NA	TRBV18	TRBJ1-6	TGTGCCAGCTCACCAGCGCAGGGCAAATCACCCCTCCACTTT	CASSPAQGKSPLHF
NA	TRBD1	TRBV30	TRBJ2-2	TGTGCCTGGTGGGACAGGCCTAACACCGGGGAGCTGTTTTTT	CAWWDRPNTGELFF
once	NA	TRBV30	TRBJ2-3	TGTGCCTGGAGTCCTCCCGGGGTCCCAGATACGCAGTATTTT	CAWSPPGVPDTQYF
NA	NA	TRBV5-1	TRBJ2-5	TGCGCCAGCAGCTTGGAAGGGACCACAGTGCCAGAGACCCAGTACTTC	CASSLEGTTVPETQYF
NA	NA	TRBV5-4	TRBJ2-1	TGTGCCAGCAGCTTGCGGGCGCTTGGGAATGAGCAGTTCTTC	CASSLRALGNEQFF
NA	NA	TRBV2	TRBJ1-5	TGTGCCAGCAGTGAACGCAGGGGAGGTCAGCCCCAGCATTTT	CASSERRGGQPQHF
NA	TRBD1	TRBV2	TRBJ2-7	TGTGCCAGCAGAATAGATCGGACAGGGATCTACGAGCAGTACTTC	CASRIDRTGIYEQYF
NA	TRBD1	TRBV2	TRBJ1-1	TGTGCCAGCATTAAGGGGGCGAACACTGAAGCTTTCTTT	CASIKGANTEAFF
NA	NA	TRBV5-4	TRBJ1-3	TGTGCCAGCAGCTCGGCAGGGAGCTCTGGAAACACCATATATTTT	CASSSAGSSGNTIYF
NA	NA	TRBV5-4	TRBJ2-3	TGTGCCAGCAGCCTCTTCGGGGCCCCTAGCACAGATACGCAGTATTTT	CASSLFGAPSTDTQYF
NA	NA	TRBV7-9	TRBJ1-1	TGTGCCAGCAGATCGGACAGAGGAATGAACACTGAAGCTTTCTTT	CASRSDRGMNTEAFF
NA	TRBD1	TRBV18	TRBJ1-5	TGTGCCAGCTCACCAGGGACAGGGGCTCTTGGACAGCCCCAGCATTTT	CASSPGTGALGQPQHF
NA	NA	TRBV2	TRBJ2-5	TGTGCCAGCAGTCCCTGGGGATCACAAGAGACCCAGTACTTC	CASSPWGSQETQYF
NA	NA	TRBV5-4	TRBJ2-5	TGTGCCAGCAGCGCGGCTCAAGAGACCCAGTACTTC	CASSAAQETQYF
once	NA	TRBV14	TRBJ1-6	TGTGCCAGCAGTGCGACAATGGGTTCACCCCTCCACTTT	CASSATMGSPLHF
NA	NA	TRBV6-1	TRBJ1-2	TGTGCCAGCAGTGAAGGGGCAGGGAATAACTATGGCTACACCTTC	CASSEGAGNNYGYTF
NA	TRBD1	TRBV19	TRBJ1-1	TGTGCCAGTACCGTGGGACAGGGGGTTCCAATTGAAGCTTTCTTT	CASTVGQGVPIEAFF
NA	NA	TRBV15	TRBJ2-4	TGTGCCACCAGCAGCCGGTCCCCCGCCGGGATAAACATTCAGTACTTC	CATSSRSPAGINIQYF
NA	TRBD2	TRBV7-2	TRBJ2-1	TGTGCCAGCAGCTCCTATAGCGGGTACAATGAGCAGTTCTTC	CASSSYSGYNEQFF
NA	TRBD2	TRBV11-3	TRBJ2-7	TGTGCCAGCAGCTTAGGGACTAGCGGGGGGGCGAGGGAGCAGTACTTC	CASSLGTSGGAREQYF
NA	NA	TRBV6-1	TRBJ2-7	TGTGCCAGCAGTTCAGAGGGGTTCTACGAGCAGTACTTC	CASSSEGFYEQYF